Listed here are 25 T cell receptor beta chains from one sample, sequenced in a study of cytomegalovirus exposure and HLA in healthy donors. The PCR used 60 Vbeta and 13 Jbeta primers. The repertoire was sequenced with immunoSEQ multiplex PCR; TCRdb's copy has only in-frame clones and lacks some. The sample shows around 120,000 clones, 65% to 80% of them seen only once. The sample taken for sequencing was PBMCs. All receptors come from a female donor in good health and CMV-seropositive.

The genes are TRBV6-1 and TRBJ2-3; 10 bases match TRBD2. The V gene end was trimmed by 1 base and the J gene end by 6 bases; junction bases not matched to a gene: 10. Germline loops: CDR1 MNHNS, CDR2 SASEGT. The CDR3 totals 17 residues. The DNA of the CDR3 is TGTGCCAGCAGTGAAGTTCCAGCGGGAGGGCATATGGATACGCAGTATTTT. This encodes CASSEVPAGGHMDTQYF.

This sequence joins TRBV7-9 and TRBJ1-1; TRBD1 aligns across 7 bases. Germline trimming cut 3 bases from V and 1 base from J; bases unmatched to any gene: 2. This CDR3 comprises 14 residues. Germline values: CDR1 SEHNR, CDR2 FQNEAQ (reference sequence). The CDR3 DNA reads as TGTGCCAGCAGCTTCAACAGGGGGAACACTGAAGCTTTCTTT. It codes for CASSFNRGNTEAFF.

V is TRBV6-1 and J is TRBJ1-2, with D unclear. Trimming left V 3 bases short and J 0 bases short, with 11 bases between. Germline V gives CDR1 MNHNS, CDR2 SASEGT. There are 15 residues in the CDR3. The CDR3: CASSDAGVSNYGYTF. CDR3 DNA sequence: TGTGCCAGCAGTGACGCCGGAGTTTCTAACTATGGCTACACCTTC.

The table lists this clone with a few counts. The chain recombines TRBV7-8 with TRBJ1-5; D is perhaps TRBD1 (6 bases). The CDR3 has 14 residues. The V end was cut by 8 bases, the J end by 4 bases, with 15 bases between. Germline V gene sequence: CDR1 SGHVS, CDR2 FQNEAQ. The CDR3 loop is CASGGGQLNQPQHF. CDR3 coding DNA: TGTGCCAGCGGGGGCGGACAATTGAATCAGCCCCAGCATTTT.

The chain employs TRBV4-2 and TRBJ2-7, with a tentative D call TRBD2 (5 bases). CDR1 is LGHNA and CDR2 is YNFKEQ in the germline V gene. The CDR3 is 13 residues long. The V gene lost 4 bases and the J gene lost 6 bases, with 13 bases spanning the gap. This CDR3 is CASSRSEGFEQYF. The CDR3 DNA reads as TGTGCCAGCAGCCGCTCAGAGGGCTTCGAGCAGTACTTC.

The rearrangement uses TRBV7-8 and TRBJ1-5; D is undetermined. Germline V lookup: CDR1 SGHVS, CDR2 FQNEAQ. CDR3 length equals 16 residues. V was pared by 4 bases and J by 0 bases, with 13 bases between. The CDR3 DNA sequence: TGTGCCAGCAGCTCCCTTCCCAGTTATAGCAATCAGCCCCAGCATTTT. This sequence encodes CASSSLPSYSNQPQHF.

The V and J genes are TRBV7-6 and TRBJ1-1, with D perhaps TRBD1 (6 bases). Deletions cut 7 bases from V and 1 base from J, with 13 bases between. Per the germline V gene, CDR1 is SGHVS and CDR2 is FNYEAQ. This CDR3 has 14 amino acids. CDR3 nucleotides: TGTGCCAGCACCCCGGGGGGGCGGAACACTGAAGCTTTCTTT. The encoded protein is CASTPGGRNTEAFF.

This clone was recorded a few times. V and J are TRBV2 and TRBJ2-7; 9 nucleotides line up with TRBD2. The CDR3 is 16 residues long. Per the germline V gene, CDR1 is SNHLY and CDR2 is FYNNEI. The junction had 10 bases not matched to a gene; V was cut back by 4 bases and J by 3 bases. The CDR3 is CASSVGLAGSGYEQYF. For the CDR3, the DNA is TGTGCCAGCAGTGTTGGTCTAGCGGGGAGTGGCTACGAGCAGTACTTC.

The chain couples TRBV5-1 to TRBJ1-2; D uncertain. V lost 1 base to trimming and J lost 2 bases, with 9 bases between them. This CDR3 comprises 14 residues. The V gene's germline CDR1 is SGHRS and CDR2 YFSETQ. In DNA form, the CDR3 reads TGCGCCAGCAGCTTGCCACAGCTGAACTATGGCTACACCTTC. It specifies CASSLPQLNYGYTF.

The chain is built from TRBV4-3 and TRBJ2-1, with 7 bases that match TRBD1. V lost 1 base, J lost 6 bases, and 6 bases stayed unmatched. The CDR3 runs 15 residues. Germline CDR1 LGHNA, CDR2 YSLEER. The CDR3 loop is CASSQGTGAVNEQFF. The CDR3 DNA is TGCGCCAGCAGCCAAGGCACAGGGGCTGTCAATGAGCAGTTCTTC.

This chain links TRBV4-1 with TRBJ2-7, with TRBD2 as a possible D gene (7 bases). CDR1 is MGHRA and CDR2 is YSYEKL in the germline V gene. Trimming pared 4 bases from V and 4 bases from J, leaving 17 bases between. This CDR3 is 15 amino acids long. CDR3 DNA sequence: TGCGCCAGCAGCCTGGAGGGGGGGGATGGATACGAGCAGTACTTC. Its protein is CASSLEGGDGYEQYF.

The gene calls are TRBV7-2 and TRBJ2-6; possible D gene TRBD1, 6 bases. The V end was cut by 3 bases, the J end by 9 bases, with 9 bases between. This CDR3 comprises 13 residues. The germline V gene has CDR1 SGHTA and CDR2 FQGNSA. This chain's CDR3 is CASSFGQNNVLTF. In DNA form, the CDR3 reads TGTGCCAGCAGCTTCGGACAGAACAACGTCCTGACTTTC.

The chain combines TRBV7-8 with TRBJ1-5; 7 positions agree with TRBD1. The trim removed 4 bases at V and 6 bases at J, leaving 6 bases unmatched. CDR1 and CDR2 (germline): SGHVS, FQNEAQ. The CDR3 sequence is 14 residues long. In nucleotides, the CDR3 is TGTGCCAGCAGCTCACAGGGGTTCCGTCAGCCCCAGCATTTT. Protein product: CASSSQGFRQPQHF. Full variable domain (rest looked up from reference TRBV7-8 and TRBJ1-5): GAGVSQSPRYKVAKRGQDVALRCDPISGHVSLFWYQQALGQGPEFLTYFQNEAQLDKSGLPSDRFFAERPEGSVSTLKIQRTQQEDSAVYLCASSSQGFRQPQHFGDGTRLSIL.

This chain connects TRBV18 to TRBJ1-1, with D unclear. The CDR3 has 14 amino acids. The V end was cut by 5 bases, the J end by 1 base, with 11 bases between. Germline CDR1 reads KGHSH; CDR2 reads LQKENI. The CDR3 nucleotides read TGTGCCAGCTCAATCGTCCTAGGGAACACTGAAGCTTTCTTT. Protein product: CASSIVLGNTEAFF.

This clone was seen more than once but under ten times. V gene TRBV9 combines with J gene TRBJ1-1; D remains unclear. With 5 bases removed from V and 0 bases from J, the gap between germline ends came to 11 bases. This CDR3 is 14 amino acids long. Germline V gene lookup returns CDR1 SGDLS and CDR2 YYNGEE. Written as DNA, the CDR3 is TGTGCCAGCAGTCCCGGACTGCTGAACACTGAAGCTTTCTTT. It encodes CASSPGLLNTEAFF. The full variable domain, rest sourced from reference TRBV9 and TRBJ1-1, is DSGVTQTPKHLITATGQRVTLRCSPRSGDLSVYWYQQSLDQGLQFLIQYYNGEERAKGNILERFSAQQFPDLHSELNLSSLELGDSALYFCASSPGLLNTEAFFGQGTRLTVV.

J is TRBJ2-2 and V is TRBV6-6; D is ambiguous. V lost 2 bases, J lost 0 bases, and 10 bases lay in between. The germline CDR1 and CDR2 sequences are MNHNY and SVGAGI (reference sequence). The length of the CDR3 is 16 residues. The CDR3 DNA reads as TGTGCCAGCAGTTACGTGAGAGGCACGAACACCGGGGAGCTGTTTTTT. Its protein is CASSYVRGTNTGELFF.

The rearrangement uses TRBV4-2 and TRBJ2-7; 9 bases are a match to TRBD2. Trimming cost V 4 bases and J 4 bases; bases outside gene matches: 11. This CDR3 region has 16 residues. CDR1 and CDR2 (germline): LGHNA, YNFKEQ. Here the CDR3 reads CASSRKTGTSPYEQYF. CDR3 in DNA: TGTGCCAGCAGCCGAAAGACCGGGACTAGCCCTTACGAGCAGTACTTC.

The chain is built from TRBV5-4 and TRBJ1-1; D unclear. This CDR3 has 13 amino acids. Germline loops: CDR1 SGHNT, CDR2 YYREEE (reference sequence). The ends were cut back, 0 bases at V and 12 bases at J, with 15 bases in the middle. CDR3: CASSLAGLPGSFF. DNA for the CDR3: TGTGCCAGCAGCTTGGCCGGACTACCTGGGTCTTTCTTT.

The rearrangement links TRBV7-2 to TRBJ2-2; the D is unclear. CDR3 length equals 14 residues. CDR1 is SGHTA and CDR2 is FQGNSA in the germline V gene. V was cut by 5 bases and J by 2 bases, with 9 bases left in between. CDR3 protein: CASSVTVNTGELFF. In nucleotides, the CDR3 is TGTGCCAGCAGCGTCACAGTTAACACCGGGGAGCTGTTTTTT.

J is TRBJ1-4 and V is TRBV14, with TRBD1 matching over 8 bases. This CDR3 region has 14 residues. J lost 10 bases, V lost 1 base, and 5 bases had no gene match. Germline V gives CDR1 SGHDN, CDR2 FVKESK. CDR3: CASSQVGQGAKLFF. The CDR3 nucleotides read TGTGCCAGCAGCCAAGTCGGACAGGGCGCAAAACTGTTTTTT.

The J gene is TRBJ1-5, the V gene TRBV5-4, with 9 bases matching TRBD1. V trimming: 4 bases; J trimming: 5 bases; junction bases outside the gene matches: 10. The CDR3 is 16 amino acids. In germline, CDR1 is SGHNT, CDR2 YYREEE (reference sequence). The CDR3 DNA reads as TGTGCCAGCAGCAGCTGGGGACAGGGTCTGGATCAGCCCCAGCATTTT. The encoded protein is CASSSWGQGLDQPQHF.

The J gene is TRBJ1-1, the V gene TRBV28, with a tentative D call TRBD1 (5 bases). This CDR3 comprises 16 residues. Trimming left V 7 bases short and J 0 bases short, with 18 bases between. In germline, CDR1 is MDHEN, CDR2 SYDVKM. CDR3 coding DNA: TGTGCCAGCACCCTCAATCTGGGGCGCATGAACACTGAAGCTTTCTTT. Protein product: CASTLNLGRMNTEAFF.

This CDR3 reads CASSEMTGGELFF. The CDR3 DNA reads TGTGCCAGCAGTGAGATGACAGGGGGCGAACTGTTTTTT. This chain connects TRBV2 to TRBJ1-4; 10 positions match TRBD1. The V gene end was trimmed by 3 bases and the J gene end by 12 bases; junction bases not matched to a gene: 4. Per the germline V gene, CDR1 is SNHLY and CDR2 is FYNNEI. The CDR3 has 13 amino acids.

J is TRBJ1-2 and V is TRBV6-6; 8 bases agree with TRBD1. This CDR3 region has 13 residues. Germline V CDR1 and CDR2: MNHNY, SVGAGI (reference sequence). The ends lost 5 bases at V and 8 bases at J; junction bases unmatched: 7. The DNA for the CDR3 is TGTGCCAGCAGTGGACAGGGTGGCGACGGCTACACCTTC. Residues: CASSGQGGDGYTF.

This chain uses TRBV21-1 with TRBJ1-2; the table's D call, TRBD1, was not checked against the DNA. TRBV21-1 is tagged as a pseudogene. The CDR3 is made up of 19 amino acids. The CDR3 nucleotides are TGTGCCAGCAGCATCCGGGACAGGGGGCCCTCACCCCCTAACTATGGCTACACCTTC. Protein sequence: CASSIRDRGPSPPNYGYTF.